This T cell receptor beta chain was identified in a study of cytomegalovirus exposure and HLA in healthy donors (dated by TCRdb to the late 2010s). The study in broad terms: In an earlier analysis of 587 of the donors, 276 Gb of sequence data and 100 million or so unique TCR beta sequences from 180 million or so T cells were reported. The study aimed to test whether cataloging public T cell receptors could reveal signatures of past pathogen exposure. The number of typed donors differed by locus: about 620-630 for A, B, C, DRB1 and DQB1; approximately 520 for DQA1; around 580 for DPA1; and about 450 for DPB1. Using immunosequencing, the study profiled T cell repertoires from some 670 subjects and related those repertoires to cytomegalovirus serostatus. Around 300 gigabases of sequencing data and tens of millions of unique TCR sequences were included in an early release covering over 600 HLA-typed donors. The study combined high-throughput TCR immunosequencing, statistical association of individual TCRs with disease status, and machine learning to predict cytomegalovirus infection status. Besides the first cohort of around 670 subjects, a separate validation cohort made up of 120 different subjects was used. Donor age, sex, ethnicity and CMV serostatus were compiled alongside the repertoire data. An earlier analysis of nearly 600 of the donors applied high-throughput TCR beta sequencing to assess whether each TCR beta V gene segment acted as functional or pseudogenic. HLA typing included class I and class II loci at four-digit resolution. Because of strong linkage in the cohort, roughly five DR-DQ haplotypes were treated as single units for association and clustering. A later analysis re-analyzed previously published TCR beta repertoires from 666 donors and added high-resolution HLA genotyping to study TCR occurrence patterns. Rather than drawing on any new phenotypic data, the later analysis identified candidate immune exposures from TCR beta sequences and the way those sequences occurred across donors. In a later genetic analysis, genome-wide SNP genotypes for about three fifths of the roughly 670 donors were used, and that subset was treated as a discovery cohort. The genetic ancestry cluster associated with self-reported Caucasian donors included 81% of the 398 genotyped donors. Across roughly 420 genotyped donors of the cohort, an average of roughly 250,000 unique TCR beta nucleotide sequences per donor were sequenced, and about a sixth of those sequences were non-productive. All discovery cohort repertoires had been generated on a single sequencing platform. The research as a whole found: In a later analysis, about 17,000 TCR beta sequences were associated with specific HLA alleles at a false discovery rate of 0.05. Because counts were too low, seventeen rarely observed V segments, including chromosome 9 orphons, were left out of the earlier analysis of a few hundred of the donors. The cohort was sequenced for TCR beta chains only, and without alpha or paired-chain data the features that could be detected were limited. Most TCR sequences were seen in very few donors, while some public TCRs were found in many individuals. CMV serostatus was the only immune exposure information available for the cohort. A later genetic analysis reported fewer N-insertions in productive TCRs among donors in an Asian-associated ancestry cluster than the approximately 700-donor mean. Roughly uniform sequencing depth across donors was assumed in presence/absence analyses, although this assumption may not hold. According to a later analysis, parvovirus B19, influenza, CMV and Epstein-Barr virus appeared linked to several top co-occurrence clusters. In a later genetic analysis, a missense DCLRE1C variant was associated with V-gene and J-gene trimming of TCR beta chains, and the association was replicated in an independent cohort. A later analysis found that most CMV-associated TCR beta chains appeared HLA-restricted, with HLA associations seemingly driven largely by CMV exposure. According to the authors, the approach could potentially be generalized to other disease states and immunological phenotypes. A further reported finding was that TCR beta sequences accurately predicted the HLA-A and HLA-B alleles for most subjects in the first cohort. An earlier analysis of approximately 500 of the donors showed that most TCR beta V segments appeared in productive rearrangements either about 87% or about 30% of the time, which broadly matched IMGT annotations. A group of highly shared sequence variants was considered likely to be a technical artifact of the sequencing pipeline. In a later analysis, the rate of TCR association differed among HLA loci, with DRB1 alleles having the most associated TCRs and HLA-C alleles having the fewest. Because the 87-base-pair reads could not distinguish some IMGT-functional V segments, including TRBV6-2 and TRBV6-3, those segments were excluded. In both the original and validation cohorts, the classifier was reported to diagnose cytomegalovirus status with high specificity and sensitivity. The study listed 170 or so TCR beta chains as associated with cytomegalovirus. Correlated functional status among segregating V segments might be attributable to linkage disequilibrium, but an unknown experimental factor could not be ruled out. Because HLA typing was unavailable for some donors at each locus, only the typed subset was used in association tests. A few of the identified cytomegalovirus-associated TCR beta chains were confirmed in vitro to be specific for cytomegalovirus antigens. A later analysis found that HLA-associated TCR beta chains were more clonally expanded and had lower generation probabilities than equally common non-associated chains. Strong co-occurrence of HLA alleles, especially DR and DQ, made assigning TCR associations to individual alleles difficult.

The germline V gene yields MNHEY for CDR1 and SVGAGI for CDR2. V and J are trimmed by 8 bases and 4 bases, and the gene matches miss 3 bases of the junction. The cysteine opens and the phenylalanine closes a CDR3 of 14 amino acids. Of the read, only the CDR3 DNA is kept; its 42 bases are in frame from base 1. A word on this clone: Its specific antigen is unknown. Per-nucleotide qualities are absent, and no much larger clonotype sits a single base away.

The protocol used for the library was the immunoSEQ multiplex PCR assay. The multiplex PCR relied on a mix of 60 forward primers for TCR Vbeta segments and 13 reverse primers for TCR Jbeta segments. The CDR3 region of rearranged TCR beta genes was amplified from genomic DNA by a multiplex PCR assay. The Illumina HiSeq System was used to sequence the amplified TCR beta libraries as 87-base-pair reads. On the authors' methods: Across the 700 or so repertoires, a later analysis counted tens of millions of unique TCR beta chains, around 11 million of which were shared by at least two donors. Raw reads were error-corrected and collapsed into unique sequences by a nearest-neighbor algorithm in which closely related sequences were merged to remove PCR and sequencing errors. Alignment of CDR3 sequences to IMGT reference sequences was used to assign V, D and J gene segments. For a sequence to be retained, a match of at least six nucleotides was required to both a V gene segment and a J gene segment. A rearrangement was called productive if the CDR3 had no stop codons and remained in frame with V and J, and every other rearrangement was called non-productive. Following IMGT convention, CDR3 was defined as the stretch from the second conserved V-encoded cysteine to the conserved J-encoded phenylalanine. The earlier analysis of some 540 of the donors excluded any sequence lacking an unambiguous match to a single V gene segment. In an earlier analysis of approximately 560 of the donors, a V segment was called functional when productive rearrangements were above 56.7%, and segregating when the standard deviation between donors exceeded 5%. A statistical classification framework was built to diagnose cytomegalovirus status from the catalog of TCR beta chain sequences. A later analysis assigned V and J genes by comparing TCR nucleotide sequences with IMGT/GENE-DB human TR gene sequences. In a later analysis, CDR3 sequences and most-parsimonious VDJ recombination scenarios were assigned using the TCRdist pipeline. In a later analysis, each TCR beta chain was defined by its CDR3 amino acid sequence together with its V-gene family, and reads lacking a unique V-gene family were excluded. In a later analysis, a few hundred highly shared, low-generation-probability nucleotide sequences were removed to address suspected cross-contamination and a sequencing artifact. In a later analysis, a clonal expansion index for each public chain was calculated from normalized within-repertoire ranks of inferred template counts. Generation probabilities in a later analysis came from a VDJ recombination model fitted to out-of-frame rearrangements, and those results were checked against IGoR. Hypergeometric tests were used in a later analysis to score TCR-TCR, TCR-HLA and TCR-CMV co-occurrence, with a repertoire-size bias correction applied to the TCR pairs. False discovery rates were estimated in a later analysis by permuting HLA or CMV assignments 20 times. In a later analysis, co-occurring TCRs were grouped using DBSCAN, and TCRdist sequence similarity was added for clustering within HLA-allele-positive subsets. Repertoires with fewer than 30,000 or more than 120,000 public chains, plus five repertoires with anomalous nucleotide sharing, were excluded from co-occurrence clustering. TCRdb holds this immuneACCESS table with in-frame rearrangements only. Some clones are missing; in checked studies, unresolved V genes explain under half, and the rest has no known cause. From that table come the V and J calls and clone size; the DNA was used to work out D and trimming. Counted in this sample were approximately 210,000 clones; roughly 77% of them appeared once. The ten largest account for approximately 0.39% of the sample.

The cohort was made up of about 610 healthy bone marrow donors. Cohort members were all nominally healthy when sampled, although unrecorded immune exposures were likely present. The donor was CMV seropositive and belonged to the group of 270 or so seropositive cohort members. Each donor provided a peripheral blood sample, and peripheral blood mononuclear cells were used for TCR beta sequencing. The Qiagen DNeasy Blood Extraction Kit was used to extract genomic DNA from the blood cell samples. Material for sequencing was PBMCs. The chain joins TRBV6-5 to TRBJ2-2; 11 bases in the junction line up with TRBD2. The sequence was collected from a male donor in good health and CMV-seropositive. The DNA is as follows: TGTGCCAGCCGTGGACTAGCGGGCACCGGGGAGCTGTTTTTT. Translation gives CASRGLAGTGELFF.